This TCR beta chain was retrieved from a study of blood T cells in healthy people across ages. Study results and limitations: Changes seen in expanded clonotypes were possibly confounded by donor CMV status left unknown. Observed TCR beta diversity showed a strong correlation with the percentage of naive T cells as measured by flow cytometry.

Regarding this clonotype: The antigen is undetermined. A read error may produce the germline difference seen at one junction end.

A J-beta primer mix and a sample-barcoded 5' primer were used in a second PCR of roughly 6 to 12 cycles. In TCRdb, the 5' RACE reads were re-called with MiXCR into one record per CDR3 protein. The repertoire holds 750,000 to 950,000 distinct CDR3 sequences, about 26% seen once, with 3% in the top ten. Germline V gives CDR1 SGHRS, CDR2 YFSETQ. The CDR3 has 14 amino acids. These data also featured in a second study, about T cells of mothers and their children. That paper adds: Every microgram of extracted RNA entered cDNA synthesis, approximately 1.5 ug per 15 ul. Second-round PCR products received sample barcodes and 2-4 random nucleotides from the M1S primer.

Sequencing used blood. The rearrangement joins TRBV5-1 to TRBJ2-5, with D unclear. The clonotype was recovered from a boy aged 5-17 years in good health. CDR3 coding DNA: TGCGCCAGCAGCTTGGCCAGGAGCCAAGGGACCCAGTACTTC. Encoded protein: CASSLARSQGTQYF.